One sample yielded the 20 T cell receptor beta chains listed below, sequenced in a study of graft-versus-host responses after intestinal transplantation. These receptors have no identified antigens. The table came from immunoSEQ multiplex PCR; TCRdb's copy has only in-frame clones and leaves some out. The sample has some 110,000 clones; 85% to 95% are singletons. Sequencing was performed on unstimulated CD8+ T cells sorted from spleen or lymph node cells, taken before transplant. These receptor sequences come from a human donor who was the organ donor for an intestinal transplant.

The chain employs TRBV2 and TRBJ2-7, with TRBD2 identical over 9 bases. The CDR3 is made up of 14 amino acids. CDR1 is SNHLY, CDR2 FYNNEI, per germline. V gave up 5 bases and J gave up 2 bases; unmatched junction bases: 4. CDR3 sequence: CASSLAGETYEQYF. The CDR3 nucleotides are TGTGCCAGCAGTTTAGCGGGAGAAACCTACGAGCAGTACTTC. Complete variable domain (other parts from reference TRBV2 and TRBJ2-7): EPEVTQTPSHQVTQMGQEVILRCVPISNHLYFYWYRQILGQKVEFLVSFYNNEISEKSEIFDDQFSVERPDGSNFTLKIRSTKLEDSAMYFCASSLAGETYEQYFGPGTRLTVT.

V gene TRBV2 combines with J gene TRBJ1-2; D is possibly TRBD1 (5 bases). Trimming left V 4 bases short and J 3 bases short, with 9 bases between. There are 13 residues in the CDR3. Germline V lookup: CDR1 SNHLY, CDR2 FYNNEI. Here the CDR3 DNA reads TGTGCCAGCAGTGTACTGGGGGACTATGGCTACACCTTC. It is translated as CASSVLGDYGYTF.

The chain employs TRBV5-4 and TRBJ2-1; D is unresolved. CDR3 length: 13 residues. Germline values: CDR1 SGHNT, CDR2 YYREEE (reference sequence). V lost 2 bases and J lost 7, with 10 bases in between. CDR3 bases: TGTGCCAGCAGCTTCTTGGTCGTAAATGAGCAGTTCTTC. It yields the protein CASSFLVVNEQFF.

V usage is TRBV7-9 and J usage is TRBJ2-7; 7 bases fit TRBD1. This CDR3 is built from 13 residues. V lost 1 base to trimming and J lost 11 bases; unmatched junction nucleotides: 8. Germline-derived CDR1 and CDR2 are SEHNR and FQNEAQ (reference sequence). This CDR3 is CASSLGGQPDKYF. The CDR3 nucleotides read TGTGCCAGCAGCTTAGGGGGACAGCCAGACAAGTACTTC. Based on the CDR3 plus reference TRBV7-9 and TRBJ2-7, the full variable domain is DTGVSQNPRHKITKRGQNVTFRCDPISEHNRLYWYRQTLGQGPEFLTYFQNEAQLEKSRLLSDRFSAERPKGSFSTLEIQRTEQGDSAMYLCASSLGGQPDKYFGPGTRLTVT.

The V call is TRBV15, the J call TRBJ2-5; TRBD2 agrees at 14 bases. The CDR3 extends over 20 amino acids. Germline V gives CDR1 LNHNV, CDR2 YYDKDF (reference sequence). V shed 5 bases, J shed 4 bases, and the junction held 18 bases outside the gene matches. CDR3 sequence reads: CATSDPGGGTSGRLLETQYF. The DNA for the CDR3 is TGTGCCACCAGCGATCCTGGGGGTGGGACTAGCGGGAGACTTCTAGAGACCCAGTACTTC.

The chain is built from TRBV5-4 and TRBJ2-7; the match to TRBD1 covers 11 bases. The CDR3 is 15 residues long. Trimming took 4 bases from V and 0 from J; bases not matched to a gene: 3. Germline V gene data show CDR1 as SGHNT and CDR2 as YYREEE (reference sequence). The CDR3: CASSLGTGGSYEQYF. The CDR3, as DNA: TGTGCCAGCAGCCTAGGGACAGGGGGCTCCTACGAGCAGTACTTC. The whole variable domain, remainder taken from reference TRBV5-4 and TRBJ2-7, is ETGVTQSPTHLIKTRGQQVTLRCSSQSGHNTVSWYQQALGQGPQFIFQYYREEENGRGNFPPRFSGLQFPNYSSELNVNALELDDSALYLCASSLGTGGSYEQYFGPGTRLTVT.

Only one count was recorded for this clone. The chain joins TRBV7-9 to TRBJ1-5, with D possibly matching TRBD1 (6 bases). The length of the CDR3 is 14 residues. Looked up from germline, CDR1 is SEHNR and CDR2 is FQNEAQ (reference sequence). V gave up 5 bases and J gave up 7 bases, with 15 bases separating them. The CDR3 is CASSPEEGDQPQHF. The CDR3, as DNA: TGTGCCAGCAGCCCCGAAGAGGGGGACCAGCCCCAGCATTTT. Complete variable domain (other parts from reference TRBV7-9 and TRBJ1-5): DTGVSQNPRHKITKRGQNVTFRCDPISEHNRLYWYRQTLGQGPEFLTYFQNEAQLEKSRLLSDRFSAERPKGSFSTLEIQRTEQGDSAMYLCASSPEEGDQPQHFGDGTRLSIL.

V is TRBV5-1 and J is TRBJ2-7, with 8 bases fitting TRBD1. V lost 4 bases and J lost 4; bases outside the gene matches: 7. The CDR3 loop spans 14 amino acids. Germline CDR1 SGHRS, CDR2 YFSETQ. The CDR3 is CASSPGQGMYEQYF. CDR3 bases: TGCGCCAGCAGCCCAGGACAGGGTATGTACGAGCAGTACTTC.

This sequence joins TRBV6-5 and TRBJ2-7, with 7 bases identical to TRBD2. Trimming removed 6 bases from V and 2 bases from J; junction bases left unmatched: 4. The CDR3 has 13 amino acids. Germline CDR1 MNHEY, CDR2 SVGAGI. Here the CDR3 DNA reads TGTGCCAGCAGAGATACTAGCGCCTACGAGCAGTACTTC. Its translation: CASRDTSAYEQYF.

The rearrangement joins TRBV9 to TRBJ2-3, with D tentatively TRBD2 (6 bases). The CDR3 is made up of 16 amino acids. V lost 0 bases and J lost 0, with 11 bases in between. CDR1 SGDLS and CDR2 YYNGEE come from the germline V gene. The CDR3 DNA reads TGTGCCAGCAGCGTAGATAGGACTACCAGCACAGATACGCAGTATTTT. This encodes CASSVDRTTSTDTQYF.

This CDR3 is CAWEGGAEAFF. The CDR3 DNA reads TGTGCCTGGGAGGGAGGGGCTGAAGCTTTCTTT. The chain uses TRBV30 and TRBJ1-1; weak D call: TRBD1 (5 bases). The CDR3 has 11 residues. V dropped 5 bases and J dropped 6 bases, with 10 bases sitting between them. Germline CDR1 is GTSNPN and CDR2 is SVGIG (reference sequence).

The chain carries TRBV10-3 and TRBJ2-7, with TRBD1 matching over 10 bases. Germline trimming cut 6 bases from V and 4 bases from J; bases unmatched to any gene: 3. The CDR3 has 13 residues. Germline CDR1 reads ENHRY; CDR2 reads SYGVKD. CDR3 sequence (DNA): TGTGCCATCAGGGACAGGGGGTTTTACGAGCAGTACTTC. Translated: CAIRDRGFYEQYF.

V and J are TRBV7-8 and TRBJ1-5; TRBD1 agrees at 7 bases. With 4 bases clipped from V and 4 bases from J, the junction kept 4 bases outside the gene matches. The V gene's germline CDR1 is SGHVS and CDR2 FQNEAQ. This CDR3 region has 14 residues. In nucleotides, the CDR3 is TGTGCCAGCAGCTCCGGGACAGCAAATCAGCCCCAGCATTTT. Translated, it gives CASSSGTANQPQHF.

The chain couples TRBV30 to TRBJ2-1; 13 nucleotides line up with TRBD2. This CDR3 region has 17 residues. V shed 0 bases and J 2 bases; nucleotides not matched to a gene: 4. Germline V gene data show CDR1 as GTSNPN and CDR2 as SVGIG (reference sequence). The CDR3 protein is CAWSVGLAGAAYNEQFF. The CDR3 coding sequence is TGTGCCTGGAGTGTTGGACTAGCGGGAGCTGCCTACAATGAGCAGTTCTTC.

The chain recombines TRBV28 with TRBJ2-7, with D maybe TRBD2 (6 bases). The CDR3 runs 14 residues. Germline CDR1 MDHEN, CDR2 SYDVKM. V was clipped by 7 bases and J by 0 bases, with 13 bases between them. The CDR3 protein is CASTLAESSYEQYF. The CDR3 DNA reads TGTGCCAGCACCTTAGCGGAGAGCTCCTACGAGCAGTACTTC.

The chain uses TRBV27 and TRBJ2-3, with D hard to call. Germline assignment: CDR1 MNHEY and CDR2 SMNVEV (reference sequence). The CDR3 runs 19 residues. Between the trimmed V and J ends, which lost 1 base and 0 bases, there was a span of 20 bases. Written as DNA, the CDR3 is TGTGCCAGCAGTTTATTCGCAAAGCTGGTTCCCTCTAGCACAGATACGCAGTATTTT. It encodes CASSLFAKLVPSSTDTQYF.

The CDR3 DNA follows: TGTGCCAGCAACCCCCCCGGGACAGGGGATGATTCGGACACCGGGGAGCTGTTTTTT. Protein: CASNPPGTGDDSDTGELFF. The V and J genes are TRBV28 and TRBJ2-2; 10 positions match TRBD1. Trimming removed 7 bases from V and 3 bases from J; junction bases left unmatched: 17. The CDR3 is made up of 19 amino acids. CDR1 and CDR2 (germline): MDHEN, SYDVKM.

This clone was seen a single time. The chain recombines TRBV6-6 with TRBJ2-7; unclear D gene. CDR1 MNHNY and CDR2 SVGAGI come from the germline V gene (reference sequence). Trimming took 10 bases from V and 5 from J, leaving 12 bases between them. The CDR3 covers 11 residues. The CDR3 loop is CATLTLDEQYF. The DNA of the CDR3 is TGTGCCACCCTCACCCTCGACGAGCAGTACTTC.

This rearrangement joins TRBV13 to TRBJ2-3; tentatively, D is TRBD1 (5 bases). The V end was cut by 6 bases, the J end by 0 bases, with 13 bases between. This CDR3 has 15 residues. CDR1 PRHDT and CDR2 FYEKMQ come from the germline V gene (reference sequence). CDR3 nucleotides: TGTGCCAGCAGGGGTAGGGGTTATAGCACAGATACGCAGTATTTT. Translation gives CASRGRGYSTDTQYF.

The J gene is TRBJ2-7, the V gene TRBV7-2, with D possibly TRBD1 on 5 matching bases. The length of the CDR3 is 14 residues. Germline V gene lookup returns CDR1 SGHTA and CDR2 FQGNSA. Deletions cut 5 bases from V and 3 bases from J, with 14 bases between. The CDR3 coding sequence is TGTGCCAGCAGCGGGGCAGGGATCGGCTACGAGCAGTACTTC. Translation gives CASSGAGIGYEQYF.